These 32 T cell receptor beta chains originate from one sample sequenced in a study of follicular helper T cells after annual influenza vaccination. Time point meaning: 2015-2016 season, 7 days after influenza vaccination. Method: immunoSEQ multiplex PCR; TCRdb's copy keeps in-frame clones and lacks some. The sample includes about 6,800 clones, approximately 90% of them seen just once. The material was CXCR5+ CD38- circulating T follicular helper cells from blood, obtained 7 days after influenza vaccination. The sample's subset: circulating Tfh, non-naive CD4+CXCR5+PD-1+ (ICOS+CD38+ or ICOS-CD38-). These receptors were obtained from an adult who received the influenza vaccine.

This CDR3 reads CASSRGQSSTYEQYF. CDR3 bases: TGTGCCAGCAGCCGAGGACAGTCCTCGACCTACGAGCAGTACTTC. The chain uses TRBV16 and TRBJ2-7; TRBD1 might be the D (6 bases). The germline V and J ends were trimmed by 4 bases and 2 bases, with 15 bases remaining between them. CDR3 length equals 15 residues. Looked up from germline, CDR1 is KGHSY and CDR2 is FQNENV.

This chain uses TRBV5-5 with TRBJ2-7; D not certain. CDR1 is SGHKS and CDR2 is YYEKEE in the germline V gene (reference sequence). CDR3 length: 11 amino acids. V lost 0 bases and J 3 bases, leaving 1 base between the germline ends. This CDR3 is CASSLDYEQYF. DNA for the CDR3: TGTGCCAGCAGCTTGGACTACGAGCAGTACTTC.

The V gene is TRBV6-6, the J gene TRBJ2-7; TRBD2 matches at 7 bases. Germline lookup yields CDR1 MNHNY and CDR2 SVGAGI (reference sequence). The J segment lost 2 bases and the V segment lost 11 bases, leaving 15 bases of the junction unmatched. The CDR3 covers 15 residues. The CDR3 nucleotides are TGTGCCTCTAGGGAGGGCGGGATAGTGGCCTACGAGCAGTACTTC. Translation gives CASREGGIVAYEQYF.

V usage is TRBV6-1 and J usage is TRBJ1-2; D is undetermined. The CDR3 contains 14 residues. The V end lost 0 bases, the J end lost 4 bases, and 9 bases lay between the germline ends. The germline CDR1 and CDR2 sequences are MNHNS and SASEGT. The CDR3 reads CASSEATKVYGYTF. CDR3 bases: TGTGCCAGCAGTGAAGCAACCAAAGTCTATGGCTACACCTTC.

V gene TRBV9 combines with J gene TRBJ2-7; D is perhaps TRBD1 (5 bases). The CDR3 runs to 14 residues. Germline CDR1 and CDR2: SGDLS and YYNGEE. Trimming stripped 4 bases from V and 7 bases from J, with 18 bases between. CDR3 sequence: CASSYVDTAGEQYF. The CDR3 nucleotides are TGTGCCAGCAGCTACGTGGACACGGCCGGAGAGCAGTACTTC.

This sequence joins TRBV11-2 and TRBJ2-6; 9 bases agree with TRBD2. Germline loops: CDR1 SGHAT, CDR2 FQNNGV. Trimming removed 5 bases from V and 0 bases from J; junction bases left unmatched: 5. There are 17 residues in the CDR3. CDR3 sequence: CASSRTSASSGANVLTF. CDR3 in DNA: TGTGCCAGCAGCCGGACTAGCGCCAGCTCTGGGGCCAACGTCCTGACTTTC.

The V and J genes are TRBV5-1 and TRBJ1-2; D ambiguous. The CDR3 is made up of 13 amino acids. Between the trimmed V and J ends, which lost 0 bases and 2 bases, there was a span of 5 bases. Germline V gene lookup returns CDR1 SGHRS and CDR2 YFSETQ. Here the CDR3 reads CASSLDGNYGYTF. The CDR3 region has the DNA TGCGCCAGCAGCTTGGATGGGAACTATGGCTACACCTTC. Full variable domain (rest looked up from reference TRBV5-1 and TRBJ1-2): KAGVTQTPRYLIKTRGQQVTLSCSPISGHRSVSWYQQTPGQGLQFLFEYFSETQRNKGNFPGRFSGRQFSNSRSEMNVSTLELGDSALYLCASSLDGNYGYTFGSGTRLTVV.

The chain recombines TRBV6-5 with TRBJ2-1; a weak D match, TRBD2 (5 bases). Trimming stripped 2 bases from V and 1 base from J, with 9 bases between. CDR1 is MNHEY and CDR2 is SVGAGI in the germline V gene. This CDR3 is 15 amino acids long. CDR3 loop: CASSYRDLSYNEQFF. Written as DNA, the CDR3 is TGTGCCAGCAGTTACCGGGATCTATCCTACAATGAGCAGTTCTTC.

This rearrangement joins TRBV11-3 to TRBJ2-1; no firm D call. The CDR3 is 15 amino acids. Germline V gene data show CDR1 as SGHNT and CDR2 as YENEEA. Between the trimmed V and J ends, which lost 0 bases and 6 bases, there was a span of 12 bases. DNA for the CDR3: TGTGCCAGCAGCTTAGATTCCCCAGAGACCAATGAGCAGTTCTTC. Translation gives CASSLDSPETNEQFF.

The chain is built from TRBV27 and TRBJ2-7; D gene ambiguous. CDR1 and CDR2 from the germline V gene are MNHEY and SMNVEV (reference sequence). The CDR3 contains 13 residues. The V end lost 8 bases, the J end lost 5 bases, and 16 bases lay between the germline ends. CDR3 sequence reads: CASVGWPRDEQYF. In DNA form, the CDR3 reads TGTGCCAGCGTGGGGTGGCCCCGGGACGAGCAGTACTTC.

This rearrangement joins TRBV29-1 to TRBJ2-7, with TRBD1 as a possible D gene (6 bases). The germline CDR1 and CDR2 sequences are SQVTM and ANQGSEA. The CDR3 is 15 residues long. V lost 4 bases, J lost 2 bases, and 18 bases lay in between. The CDR3 nucleotides are TGCAGCGTTGTATTGGGGGCGGTCCACCCCTACGAGCAGTACTTC. This translates into CSVVLGAVHPYEQYF.

The chain links TRBV5-8 to TRBJ1-2, with D unresolved. The germline gives CDR1 SGHTS, CDR2 YDEGEE. The CDR3 spans 14 residues. V lost 6 bases, J lost 4 bases, and 16 bases lay in between. The CDR3 spells CASTPRAATYGYTF. CDR3 nucleotides: TGTGCCAGCACCCCTCGGGCCGCCACCTATGGCTACACCTTC. The variable domain in full, with the rest retrieved from reference TRBV5-8 and TRBJ1-2, is EAGVTQSPTHLIKTRGQQATLRCSPISGHTSVYWYQQALGLGLQFLLWYDEGEERNRGNFPPRFSGRQFPNYSSELNVNALELEDSALYLCASTPRAATYGYTFGSGTRLTVV.

The CDR3 reads CASSLTSGSLRDEQFF. DNA of the CDR3: TGTGCCAGCAGCCTGACTAGCGGAAGTTTAAGGGATGAGCAGTTCTTC. V and J are TRBV4-2 and TRBJ2-1, with 9 bases matching TRBD2. This CDR3 is built from 16 residues. V shed 4 bases, J shed 8 bases, and the junction held 12 bases outside the gene matches. Germline assignment: CDR1 LGHNA and CDR2 YNFKEQ.

This chain connects TRBV7-3 to TRBJ2-7; D is possibly TRBD1 (6 bases). Per the germline V gene, CDR1 is SGHTA and CDR2 is FQGTGA. Trimming stripped 6 bases from V and 1 base from J, with 10 bases between. This CDR3 contains 13 residues. CDR3 nucleotides: TGTGCCAGCAGTCGAGGGACATCCTACGAGCAGTACTTC. Protein: CASSRGTSYEQYF. Full variable domain (outside the CDR3, taken from reference TRBV7-3 and TRBJ2-7): GAGVSQTPSNKVTEKGKYVELRCDPISGHTALYWYRQSLGQGPEFLIYFQGTGAADDSGLPNDRFFAVRPEGSVSTLKIQRTERGDSAVYLCASSRGTSYEQYFGPGTRLTVT.

V and J are TRBV6-6 and TRBJ2-7; 7 nucleotides match TRBD2. The CDR3 consists of 15 residues. The J segment lost 2 bases and the V segment lost 1 base, leaving 5 bases of the junction unmatched. Looked up from germline, CDR1 is MNHNY and CDR2 is SVGAGI (reference sequence). The CDR3 bases are TGTGCCAGCAGTTACTACCAGCGGGGAACCTACGAGCAGTACTTC. This translates into CASSYYQRGTYEQYF.

The chain is built from TRBV27 and TRBJ2-7; D possibly corresponds to TRBD2 (5 bases). V was clipped by 10 bases and J by 0 bases, with 10 bases between them. This CDR3 has 12 amino acids. Germline loops: CDR1 MNHEY, CDR2 SMNVEV (reference sequence). The CDR3 DNA reads as TGTGCCACCGGACTCTACTCCTACGAGCAGTACTTC. Encoded protein: CATGLYSYEQYF.

The V gene is TRBV11-3, the J gene TRBJ2-7, with TRBD2 identical over 9 bases. V dropped 5 bases and J dropped 7; count of bases not matched to a gene: 15. CDR3 length: 16 residues. Per germline, CDR1 SGHNT and CDR2 YENEEA. The CDR3 bases are TGTGCCAGCAGCCCAAAAGGGGCGGGAGGGCCCAGGGAGCAGTACTTC. Its translation: CASSPKGAGGPREQYF.

The J gene is TRBJ2-5, the V gene TRBV7-3; 7 bases are a match to TRBD1. The CDR3 spans 15 residues. The germline CDR1 and CDR2 sequences are SGHTA and FQGTGA. V was pared by 5 bases and J by 0 bases, with 6 bases of the junction left unmatched. The DNA of the CDR3 is TGTGCCAGCAGCCCCGGCGACAGGGACCAAGAGACCCAGTACTTC. Translation: CASSPGDRDQETQYF.

The J gene is TRBJ2-7, the V gene TRBV29-1; D is uncertain. Germline V CDR1 and CDR2: SQVTM, ANQGSEA. CDR3 length: 13 amino acids. V was shortened by 5 bases and J by 5 bases, with 16 bases between the two germline ends. CDR3 loop: CSVSVKGGHEQYF. CDR3 coding DNA: TGCAGCGTTTCGGTCAAGGGCGGCCACGAGCAGTACTTC.

The chain links TRBV7-6 to TRBJ2-5; no clear D gene. V dropped 0 bases and J dropped 2 bases, with 7 bases sitting between them. Germline CDR1 reads SGHVS; CDR2 reads FNYEAQ. The CDR3 spans 14 residues. As DNA, the CDR3 is TGTGCCAGCAGCTTAGCCATTTCTCAAGAGACCCAGTACTTC. It encodes CASSLAISQETQYF.

Of note for this clone: One end of the junction fails to match germline, which may point to a read error. The chain joins TRBV7-2 to TRBJ1-2; the D is unclear. Looked up from germline, CDR1 is SGHTA and CDR2 is FQGNSA. The CDR3 loop spans 11 amino acids. The CDR3 loop is CASSLNSGYTF. The CDR3 nucleotides read TGTGCCAGCAGCCTAAACTCTGGCTACACCTTC.

Comment on this clone: Other DNA sequences within the sample encode an identical CDR3. The chain is built from TRBV15 and TRBJ1-1, with a tentative D call TRBD1 (6 bases). V dropped 5 bases and J dropped 1 base, with 8 bases sitting between them. The CDR3 extends over 13 amino acids. Per germline, CDR1 LNHNV and CDR2 YYDKDF (reference sequence). CDR3 sequence (DNA): TGTGCCACCAGCCGGGACACGAACACTGAAGCTTTCTTT. Its protein is CATSRDTNTEAFF.

This clone occurred once. V is TRBV5-1 and J is TRBJ1-3, with D tentatively TRBD1 (5 bases). The germline CDR1 and CDR2 sequences are SGHRS and YFSETQ. Trimming took off 1 base at V and 9 bases at J, with 14 bases between the two ends. The CDR3 is made up of 14 amino acids. The CDR3 coding sequence is TGCGCCAGCAGCTTGATAACCCCCGGGGGCACCATATATTTT. Translation: CASSLITPGGTIYF. Full variable domain (rest looked up from reference TRBV5-1 and TRBJ1-3): KAGVTQTPRYLIKTRGQQVTLSCSPISGHRSVSWYQQTPGQGLQFLFEYFSETQRNKGNFPGRFSGRQFSNSRSEMNVSTLELGDSALYLCASSLITPGGTIYFGEGSWLTVV.

The chain uses TRBV27 and TRBJ2-7; 8 bases fit TRBD2. Trimming cost V 2 bases and J 2 bases; bases outside gene matches: 14. CDR3 length: 18 residues. Per germline, CDR1 MNHEY and CDR2 SMNVEV (reference sequence). The CDR3 nucleotides read TGTGCCAGCAGTTTACGGCTCACACGTATAGCGGGAACCTACGAGCAGTACTTC. It is translated as CASSLRLTRIAGTYEQYF.

The genes are TRBV5-5 and TRBJ2-1; TRBD1 is a possible D gene (6 bases). V gave up 0 bases and J gave up 7 bases, with 11 bases separating them. This CDR3 region has 14 residues. CDR1 SGHKS and CDR2 YYEKEE come from the germline V gene (reference sequence). The CDR3 nucleotides read TGTGCCAGCAGCTTGGCGGGACACTCGAATGAGCAGTTCTTC. The encoded protein is CASSLAGHSNEQFF.

The V call is TRBV10-3, the J call TRBJ2-5; D not resolved. The CDR3 is 12 amino acids. Between the trimmed V and J ends, which lost 0 bases and 5 bases, there was a span of 4 bases. Germline V gives CDR1 ENHRY, CDR2 SYGVKD. CDR3 region: CAISESSETQYF. The DNA of the CDR3 is TGTGCCATCAGTGAGTCGAGCGAGACCCAGTACTTC.

The chain employs TRBV6-5 and TRBJ2-5; D is perhaps TRBD2 (6 bases). Germline V CDR1 and CDR2: MNHEY, SVGAGI. V dropped 0 bases and J dropped 5 bases, with 13 bases sitting between them. This CDR3 contains 15 residues. Here the CDR3 DNA reads TGTGCCAGCAGTTACTCCGGCGGGAAGGATGAGACCCAGTACTTC. Residues: CASSYSGGKDETQYF.

The chain carries TRBV6-4 and TRBJ2-1; unclear D gene. This CDR3 region has 13 residues. V lost 0 bases and J lost 8, with 8 bases in between. Germline assignment: CDR1 MRHNA and CDR2 SNTAGT. The CDR3 region is CASSDSGSDEQFF. CDR3 bases: TGTGCCAGCAGTGACTCGGGCAGCGATGAGCAGTTCTTC.

This chain uses TRBV7-8 with TRBJ1-6; D uncertain. Germline-derived CDR1 and CDR2 are SGHVS and FQNEAQ. This CDR3 is built from 14 residues. The V and J ends lost 5 bases and 10 bases respectively, with 15 bases between them. The CDR3 region is CASSPGSETSPLHF. In DNA, the CDR3 is TGTGCCAGCAGCCCTGGGAGCGAGACGTCACCCCTCCACTTT.

This chain connects TRBV28 to TRBJ2-1; D not resolved. V lost 2 bases and J 1 base, leaving 6 bases between the germline ends. This CDR3 contains 14 residues. CDR1 is MDHEN, CDR2 SYDVKM, per germline. The CDR3, as DNA: TGTGCCAGCAGTTTAGTACAATCCTACAATGAGCAGTTCTTC. Its translation: CASSLVQSYNEQFF. The complete variable domain, with remaining parts taken from reference TRBV28 and TRBJ2-1, reads DVKVTQSSRYLVKRTGEKVFLECVQDMDHENMFWYRQDPGLGLRLIYFSYDVKMKEKGDIPEGYSVSREKKERFSLILESASTNQTSMYLCASSLVQSYNEQFFGPGTRLTVL.

The chain combines TRBV7-6 with TRBJ2-2; 11 nucleotides line up with TRBD2. Germline CDR1 is SGHVS and CDR2 is FNYEAQ. V lost 2 bases to trimming and J lost 4 bases; unmatched junction nucleotides: 6. The CDR3 runs to 17 residues. DNA of the CDR3: TGTGCCAGCAGCTTAACGGGGACTAGCGGATTCACCGGGGAGCTGTTTTTT. It yields the protein CASSLTGTSGFTGELFF.

The V gene is TRBV27, the J gene TRBJ2-3, with 9 bases aligning to TRBD2. Germline V CDR1 and CDR2: MNHEY, SMNVEV (reference sequence). The junction had 5 bases not matched to a gene; V was cut back by 3 bases and J by 4 bases. The CDR3 runs to 15 residues. The CDR3 is CASSLGGRAPDTQYF. DNA for the CDR3: TGTGCCAGCAGTTTGGGCGGGAGGGCCCCAGATACGCAGTATTTT.